This TCR beta chain was identified during a study of T cells in Graves' hyperthyroidism and ophthalmopathy. General observations from the study: Expanded thyroid clonotypes (above 0.001) were mostly also found in blood.

This clonotype occurred many times. What it binds is unknown. The source material, RNA transcripts, was used to amplify TCR beta CDR3 regions. TCR CDR3 underwent first-round RT-PCR with the HTBI primer set. TCRdb independently ran MiXCR on the multiplex PCR reads; one entry per CDR3 protein. The data hold about 740,000 distinct CDR3 sequences, with 12% to 15% observed a single time. If no ophthalmopathy progression occurred within 18 months, Graves' hyperthyroidism was stable. The patients, who ranged from 18 to 65 in age, presented with newly diagnosed hyperthyroidism lasting under 2 months. 10 ml of fresh peripheral blood supplied the PBMCs. CDR1 is SGHAT, CDR2 FQNNGV, per germline. The V gene lost 2 bases and the J gene lost 7 bases, with 8 bases spanning the gap. The CDR3 runs 12 residues.

The sequence came from a woman aged 18-30 years with Graves' hyperthyroidism. The rearrangement links TRBV11-2 to TRBJ2-5; D uncertain. What was sequenced was blood. The CDR3 region has the DNA TGTGCCAGCAGCTTAAAGGCGACGACCCAGTACTTC. Translated: CASSLKATTQYF.